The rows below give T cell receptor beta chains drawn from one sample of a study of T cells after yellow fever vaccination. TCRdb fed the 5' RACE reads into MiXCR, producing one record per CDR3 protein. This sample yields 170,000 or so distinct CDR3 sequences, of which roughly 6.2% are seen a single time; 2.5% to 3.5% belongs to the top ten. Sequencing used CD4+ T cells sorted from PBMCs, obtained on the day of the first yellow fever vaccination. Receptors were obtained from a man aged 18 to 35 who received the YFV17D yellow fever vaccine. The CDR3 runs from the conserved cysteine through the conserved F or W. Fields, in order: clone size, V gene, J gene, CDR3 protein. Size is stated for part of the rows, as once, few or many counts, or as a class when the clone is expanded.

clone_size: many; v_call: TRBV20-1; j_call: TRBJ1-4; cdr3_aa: CSVSRTGNEKLFF
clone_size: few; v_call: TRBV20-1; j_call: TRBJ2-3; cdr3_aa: CSASLGGSRTDTQYF
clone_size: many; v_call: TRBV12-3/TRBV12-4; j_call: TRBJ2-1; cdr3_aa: CASDRGNEQFF
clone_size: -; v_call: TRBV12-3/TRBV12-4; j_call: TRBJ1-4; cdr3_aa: CASSLMTRAEKLFF
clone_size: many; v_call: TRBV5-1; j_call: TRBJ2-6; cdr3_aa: CASSLDAGANVLTF
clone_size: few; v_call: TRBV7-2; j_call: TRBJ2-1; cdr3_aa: CASSSLVANEQFF
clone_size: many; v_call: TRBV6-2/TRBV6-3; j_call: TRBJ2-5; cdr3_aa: CASIKGGRTQETQYF
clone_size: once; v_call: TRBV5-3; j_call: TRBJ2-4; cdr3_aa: CARSPRLLLAKNIQYF
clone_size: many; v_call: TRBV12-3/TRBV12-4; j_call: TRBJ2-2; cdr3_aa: CAFKIYRFQGVLFTGELFF
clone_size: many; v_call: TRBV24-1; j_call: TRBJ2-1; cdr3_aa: CATSDGNNHEQFF
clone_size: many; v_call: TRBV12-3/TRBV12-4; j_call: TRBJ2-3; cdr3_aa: CASSLDRGDTQYF
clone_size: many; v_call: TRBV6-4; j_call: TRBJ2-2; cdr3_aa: CASSTDLHTGELFF
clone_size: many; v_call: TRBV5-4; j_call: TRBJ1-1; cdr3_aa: CASSWTDRGAEAFF
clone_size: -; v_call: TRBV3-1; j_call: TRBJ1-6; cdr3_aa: CASSQGRDSPLHF
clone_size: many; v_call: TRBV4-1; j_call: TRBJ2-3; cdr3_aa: CASSQENRLAGGGQYF
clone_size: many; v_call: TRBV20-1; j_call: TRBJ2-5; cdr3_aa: CSARDSATQETQYF
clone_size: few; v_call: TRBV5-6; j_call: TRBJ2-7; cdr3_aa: CASHSSGYEQYF
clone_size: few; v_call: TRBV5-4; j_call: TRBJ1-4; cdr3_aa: CASSSGQAPNEKLFF
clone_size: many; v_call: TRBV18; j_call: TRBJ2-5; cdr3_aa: CASSPHTQETQYF
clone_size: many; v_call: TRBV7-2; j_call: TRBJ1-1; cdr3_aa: CASSLGPYTEAFF
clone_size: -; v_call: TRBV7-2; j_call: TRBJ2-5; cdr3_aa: CASSLTSAETQYF
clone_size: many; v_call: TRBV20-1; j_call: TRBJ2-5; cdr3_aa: CSGLAGPETQYF
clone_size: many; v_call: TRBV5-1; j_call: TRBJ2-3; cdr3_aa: CASSFTLTSTDTQYF
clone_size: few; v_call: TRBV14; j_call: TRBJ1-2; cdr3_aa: CASSPGQLNYGYTF
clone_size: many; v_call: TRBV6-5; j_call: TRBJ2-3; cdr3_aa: CAVQTVAGDTQYF
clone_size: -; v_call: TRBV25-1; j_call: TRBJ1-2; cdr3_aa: CASSVWPYGYTF
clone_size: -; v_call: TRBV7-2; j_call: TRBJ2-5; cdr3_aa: CASSLYRQEGETQYF
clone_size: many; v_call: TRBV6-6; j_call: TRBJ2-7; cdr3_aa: CASSYAGSEQYF
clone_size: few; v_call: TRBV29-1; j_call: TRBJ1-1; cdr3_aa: CSFTMGAGAFF
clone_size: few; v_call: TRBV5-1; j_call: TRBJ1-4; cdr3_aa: CASSLAGTTNEKLFF
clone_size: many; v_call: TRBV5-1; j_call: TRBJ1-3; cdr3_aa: CASSLENTGNTIYF
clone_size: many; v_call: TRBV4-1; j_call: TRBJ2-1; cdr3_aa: CASSPLIQPRYNEQFF
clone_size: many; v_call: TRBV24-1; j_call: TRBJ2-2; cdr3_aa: CATSDRGTSPGTGELFF
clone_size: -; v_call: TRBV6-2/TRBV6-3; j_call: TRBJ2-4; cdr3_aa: CASSPGPGGAKNIQYF
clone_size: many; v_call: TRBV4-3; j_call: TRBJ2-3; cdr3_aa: CASSQDWKYTDTQYF
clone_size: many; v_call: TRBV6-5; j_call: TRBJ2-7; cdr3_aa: CASSYRPSSYEQYF
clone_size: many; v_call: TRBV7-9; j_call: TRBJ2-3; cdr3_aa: CASSFLGANADTQYF
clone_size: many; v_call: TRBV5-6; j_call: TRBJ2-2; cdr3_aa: CASNLAGLANTGELFF
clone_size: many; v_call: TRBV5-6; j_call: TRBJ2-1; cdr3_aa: CASSLEVEQFF
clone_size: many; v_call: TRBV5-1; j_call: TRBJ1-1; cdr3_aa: CASSSDGQPMNTEAFF
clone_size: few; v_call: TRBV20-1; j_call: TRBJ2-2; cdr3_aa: CSAKGQGASSNTGELFF
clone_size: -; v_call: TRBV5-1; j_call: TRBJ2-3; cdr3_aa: CASSEQGITDTQYF
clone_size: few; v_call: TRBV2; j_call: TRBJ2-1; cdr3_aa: CARGTVSLYNEQFF
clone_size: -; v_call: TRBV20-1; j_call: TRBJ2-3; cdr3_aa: CSATSGPTDTQYF
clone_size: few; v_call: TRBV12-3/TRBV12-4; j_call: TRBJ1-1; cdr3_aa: CASSLIRVGGNTEAFF
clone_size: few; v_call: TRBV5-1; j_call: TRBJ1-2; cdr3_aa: CASSFNPGNNYGYTF
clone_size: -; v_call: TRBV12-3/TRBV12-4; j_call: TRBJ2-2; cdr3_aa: CAIAGSNTGELFF
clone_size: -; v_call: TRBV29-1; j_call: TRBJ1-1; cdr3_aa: CSVERGLLNTEAFF
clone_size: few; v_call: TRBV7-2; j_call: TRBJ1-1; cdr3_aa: CASSLGEGGTEAFF
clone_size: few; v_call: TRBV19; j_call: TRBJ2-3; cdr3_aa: CATGLLAGGGTDTQYF
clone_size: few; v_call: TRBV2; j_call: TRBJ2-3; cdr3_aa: CASSETLGPTDTQYF
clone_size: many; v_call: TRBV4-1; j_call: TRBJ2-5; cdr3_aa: CASSQGGALQETQYF